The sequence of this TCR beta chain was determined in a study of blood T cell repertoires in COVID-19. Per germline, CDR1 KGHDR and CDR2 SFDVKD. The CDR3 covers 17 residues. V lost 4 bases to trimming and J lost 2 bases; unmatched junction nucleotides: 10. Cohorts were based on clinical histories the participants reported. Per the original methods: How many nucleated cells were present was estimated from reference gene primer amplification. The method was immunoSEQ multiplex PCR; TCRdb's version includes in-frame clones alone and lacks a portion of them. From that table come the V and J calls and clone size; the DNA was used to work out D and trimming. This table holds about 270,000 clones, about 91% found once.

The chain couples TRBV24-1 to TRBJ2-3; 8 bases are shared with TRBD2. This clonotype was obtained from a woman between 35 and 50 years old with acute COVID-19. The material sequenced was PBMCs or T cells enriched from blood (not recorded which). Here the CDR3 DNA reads TGTGCCACCAGTGACAAGCCTGGGCGGGAGGACACAGATACGCAGTATTTT. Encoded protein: CATSDKPGREDTDTQYF.